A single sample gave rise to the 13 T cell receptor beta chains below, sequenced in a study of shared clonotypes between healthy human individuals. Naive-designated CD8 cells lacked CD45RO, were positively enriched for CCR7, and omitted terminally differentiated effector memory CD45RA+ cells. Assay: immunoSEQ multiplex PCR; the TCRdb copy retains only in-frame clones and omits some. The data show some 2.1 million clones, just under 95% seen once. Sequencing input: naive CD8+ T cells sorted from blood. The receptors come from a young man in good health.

CDR3 in DNA: TGTGCCAGCAGCTCTACCCGGGACAACTATGGCTACACCTTC. This encodes CASSSTRDNYGYTF. The rearrangement joins TRBV11-2 to TRBJ1-2, with D perhaps TRBD1 (5 bases). Germline CDR1 reads SGHAT; CDR2 reads FQNNGV. The germline V and J ends were trimmed by 4 bases and 2 bases, with 11 bases remaining between them. The CDR3 extends over 14 amino acids.

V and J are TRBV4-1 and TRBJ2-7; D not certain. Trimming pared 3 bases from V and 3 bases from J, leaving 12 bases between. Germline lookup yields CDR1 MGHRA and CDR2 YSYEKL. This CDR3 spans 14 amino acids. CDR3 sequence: CASSQELNIYEQYF. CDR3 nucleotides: TGCGCCAGCAGCCAGGAGTTAAACATCTACGAGCAGTACTTC.

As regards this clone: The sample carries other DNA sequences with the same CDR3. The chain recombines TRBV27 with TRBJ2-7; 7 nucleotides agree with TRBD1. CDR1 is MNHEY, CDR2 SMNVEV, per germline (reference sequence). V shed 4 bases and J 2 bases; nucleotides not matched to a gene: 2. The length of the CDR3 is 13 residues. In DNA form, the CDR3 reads TGTGCCAGCAGTTGGGACAGTACCTACGAGCAGTACTTC. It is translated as CASSWDSTYEQYF.

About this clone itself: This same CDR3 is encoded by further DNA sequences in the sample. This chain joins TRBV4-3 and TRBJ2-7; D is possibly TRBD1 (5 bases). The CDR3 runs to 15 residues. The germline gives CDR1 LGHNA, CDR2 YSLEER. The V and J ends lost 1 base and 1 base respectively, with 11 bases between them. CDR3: CASSQVLGASYEQYF. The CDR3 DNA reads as TGCGCCAGCAGCCAAGTTCTAGGGGCTTCCTACGAGCAGTACTTC.

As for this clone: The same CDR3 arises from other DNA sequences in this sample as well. The CDR3 DNA is TGTGCCAGCAGTGCTGGACAGGGATATGGCTACACCTTC. Translation gives CASSAGQGYGYTF. This rearrangement joins TRBV2 to TRBJ1-2; 8 positions agree with TRBD1. The V gene end was trimmed by 4 bases and the J gene end by 5 bases; junction bases not matched to a gene: 3. The germline CDR1 and CDR2 sequences are SNHLY and FYNNEI. The CDR3 loop spans 13 amino acids.

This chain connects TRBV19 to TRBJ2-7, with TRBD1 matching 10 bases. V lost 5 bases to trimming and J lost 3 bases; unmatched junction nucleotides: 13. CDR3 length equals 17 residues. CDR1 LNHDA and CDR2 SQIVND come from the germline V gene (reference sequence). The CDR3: CASSPSPGQGNSYEQYF. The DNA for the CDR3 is TGTGCCAGTAGTCCATCTCCGGGACAGGGGAATAGCTACGAGCAGTACTTC.

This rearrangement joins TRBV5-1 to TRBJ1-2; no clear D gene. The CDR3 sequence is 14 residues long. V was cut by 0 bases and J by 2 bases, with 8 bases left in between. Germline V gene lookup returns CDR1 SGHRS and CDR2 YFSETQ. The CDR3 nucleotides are TGCGCCAGCAGCTTGGAGGTGACAAACTATGGCTACACCTTC. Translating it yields CASSLEVTNYGYTF.

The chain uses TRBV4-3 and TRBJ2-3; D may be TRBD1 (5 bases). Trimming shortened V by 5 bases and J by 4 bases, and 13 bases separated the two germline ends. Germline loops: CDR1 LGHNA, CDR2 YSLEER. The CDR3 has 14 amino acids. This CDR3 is CASSFIEGADTQYF. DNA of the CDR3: TGCGCCAGCAGCTTCATCGAAGGGGCAGATACGCAGTATTTT.

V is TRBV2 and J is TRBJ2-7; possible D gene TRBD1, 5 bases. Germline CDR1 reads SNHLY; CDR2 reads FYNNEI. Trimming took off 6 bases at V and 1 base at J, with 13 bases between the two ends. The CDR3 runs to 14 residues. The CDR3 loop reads CASRDMTDSYEQYF. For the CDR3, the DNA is TGTGCCAGCAGAGATATGACAGATTCCTACGAGCAGTACTTC.

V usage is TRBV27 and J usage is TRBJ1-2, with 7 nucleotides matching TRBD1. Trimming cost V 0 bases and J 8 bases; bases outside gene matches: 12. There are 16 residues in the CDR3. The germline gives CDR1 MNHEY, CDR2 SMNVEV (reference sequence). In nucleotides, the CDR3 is TGTGCCAGCAGTTTATCCCCAGGAGGGGGCCTGTGGGGCTACACCTTC. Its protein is CASSLSPGGGLWGYTF.

The CDR3 DNA follows: TGTGCCAGCGGCCTAGGGATGAACACTGAAGCTTTCTTT. Translation: CASGLGMNTEAFF. This chain uses TRBV19 with TRBJ1-1; D gene uncertain. The V gene's germline CDR1 is LNHDA and CDR2 SQIVND (reference sequence). Trimming cost V 9 bases and J 0 bases, with 11 bases left between them. CDR3 size: 13 residues.

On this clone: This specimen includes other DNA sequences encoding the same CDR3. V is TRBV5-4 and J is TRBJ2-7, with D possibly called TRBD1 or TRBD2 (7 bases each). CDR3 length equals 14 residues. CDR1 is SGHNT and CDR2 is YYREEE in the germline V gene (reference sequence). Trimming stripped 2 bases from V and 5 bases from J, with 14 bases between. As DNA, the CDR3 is TGTGCCAGCAGCTTCGGCGCAGGGGGGGACGAGCAGTACTTC. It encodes CASSFGAGGDEQYF. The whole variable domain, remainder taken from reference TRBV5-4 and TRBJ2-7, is ETGVTQSPTHLIKTRGQQVTLRCSSQSGHNTVSWYQQALGQGPQFIFQYYREEENGRGNFPPRFSGLQFPNYSSELNVNALELDDSALYLCASSFGAGGDEQYFGPGTRLTVT.

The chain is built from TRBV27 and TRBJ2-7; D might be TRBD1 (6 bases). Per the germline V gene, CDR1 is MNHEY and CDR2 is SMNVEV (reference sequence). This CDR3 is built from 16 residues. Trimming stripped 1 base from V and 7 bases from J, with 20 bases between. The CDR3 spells CASSLFGGGAGEEQYF. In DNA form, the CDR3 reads TGTGCCAGCAGTTTATTTGGGGGTGGGGCAGGGGAAGAGCAGTACTTC.